Here is one TCR beta chain with its context. The target antigen is unknown. The test was conducted at deep level. Sorted subsets were amplified in replicate PCRs using approximately 0.2 ug DNA, about 30,000 T cell genomes. Clones were read by immunoSEQ multiplex PCR, and TCRdb kept only the in-frame ones, dropping some. In the table there are millions of clones, 85% to 95% of which are singletons. CDR3 size: 15 residues. Trimming shortened V by 6 bases and J by 2 bases, and 17 bases separated the two germline ends. The germline gives CDR1 SQVTM, CDR2 ANQGSEA. The data originate from a study of shared clonotypes between healthy human individuals. Study results and limitations: The naive CD4 repertoires of several donors were compared, and 5% to 6.5% of clonotypes were shared. Specimens sampled were limited to blood, with tissue repertoires likely differing.

Sequences were obtained from naive CD4+ T cells from PBMCs. Subset of the sample: CD45RA+ positively selected. This clonotype originated in a man between 18 and 35 years old in good health. Some clones in this sample may be carry-over from other donors' samples. V gene TRBV29-1 combines with J gene TRBJ2-1, with D maybe TRBD2 (7 bases). CDR3 DNA sequence: TGCAGCGTGGGGAGGAGGGGGGGACCCTACAATGAGCAGTTCTTC. Its protein product is CSVGRRGGPYNEQFF.